One T cell receptor (beta chain) is described in this entry. Its antigen is undetermined. Of the isolated RNA, all was reverse transcribed, and so the sequenced material was expressed TCRB transcripts. Assay: immunoSEQ multiplex PCR; the TCRdb copy retains only in-frame clones and omits some. The table has about 360,000 clones, around 12% seen once; the top ten hold approximately 0.015%. This entry comes from a study of beta chain features in type 1 diabetes. Study-level points and caveats: These data did not resolve whether HLA type affects TCRB rearrangement.

CDR1 SNHLY and CDR2 FYNNEI come from the germline V gene. V was clipped by 3 bases and J by 8 bases, with 10 bases between them. CDR3 size: 12 residues. This receptor was obtained from a man between 18 and 35 years old in good health. The chain carries TRBV2 and TRBJ1-1, with D hard to call. The sample comprised naive CD4+ T cells from blood. The CDR3 coding sequence is TGTGCCAGCAGTGAGAGGGCAGCAGAAGCTTTCTTT. It codes for CASSERAAEAFF.